Listed below are T cell receptor beta chains from one sample, sequenced in a study of blood T cells in healthy people across ages. A single record per CDR3 protein comes from TCRdb applying MiXCR to the 5' RACE reads. The sample contains about 680,000 distinct CDR3 sequences, around 45% of which appear only once. Sequenced: blood. The source is a woman aged 55-70 years in good health. The CDR3 runs from the conserved cysteine through the conserved F or W. Fields, in order: D gene, V gene, clone size, J gene, CDR3 protein, CDR3 DNA. The D gene is left open where the match is weak. A row's size may be missing; if present it is once, few, many or a size class.

>NA|TRBV7-2|NA|TRBJ2-5
CASSLVGLLQEQYF
TGTGCCAGCAGCTTAGTGGGGTTGTTGCAAGAGCAGTACTTC
>TRBD2|TRBV9|NA|TRBJ2-4
CASSVAGTSGGKNIQYF
TGTGCCAGCAGCGTCGCCGGGACTAGCGGGGGGAAAAACATTCAGTACTTC
>TRBD1|TRBV20-1|NA|TRBJ1-2
CSASLTGANYGYTF
TGCAGTGCTTCCCTGACAGGGGCTAACTATGGCTACACCTTC
>NA|TRBV5-1|NA|TRBJ1-4
CASTPNSPNEKLFF
TGCGCCAGCACCCCCAACAGTCCTAATGAAAAACTGTTTTTT
>NA|TRBV4-3|few|TRBJ2-7
CASSQDLVYSSYNEQYF
TGCGCCAGCAGCCAAGATCTGGTCTATAGCTCCTACAATGAGCAGTACTTC
>TRBD2|TRBV9|NA|TRBJ2-5
CASSVGGTGGSETQYF
TGTGCCAGCAGCGTAGGCGGTACGGGGGGGTCAGAGACCCAGTACTTC
>NA|TRBV15|NA|TRBJ2-1
CATSPGETRFSSYNEQFF
TGTGCCACCAGCCCCGGAGAGACGAGGTTTAGCTCCTACAATGAGCAGTTCTTC
>NA|TRBV6-1|NA|TRBJ2-3
CASSEQGSFDDTQYF
TGTGCCAGCAGTGAACAGGGAAGTTTTGACGATACGCAGTATTTT
>NA|TRBV25-1|many|TRBJ2-7
CASSPSPGTPYEQYF
TGTGCCAGCAGTCCATCCCCCGGGACCCCTTACGAGCAGTACTTC
>TRBD1|TRBV2|NA|TRBJ2-7
CASSLTGDGSYEQYF
TGTGCCAGCAGTCTTACAGGGGATGGCTCCTACGAGCAGTACTTC
>TRBD2|TRBV4-2|NA|TRBJ2-1
CASSQDPTSGSYNEQFF
TGTGCAAGCAGCCAAGATCCGACTAGCGGCTCCTACAATGAGCAGTTCTTC
>TRBD2|TRBV20-1|NA|TRBJ2-3
CSASGASGSTDTQYF
TGCAGTGCTAGTGGGGCTAGCGGTAGCACAGATACGCAGTATTTT
>NA|TRBV20-1|few|TRBJ1-1
CSARDQGDMNTEAFF
TGCAGTGCTAGAGATCAGGGAGACATGAACACTGAAGCTTTCTTT
>NA|TRBV7-8|NA|TRBJ2-7
CASSSWGVEQYF
TGTGCCAGCAGCTCCTGGGGCGTCGAGCAGTACTTC
>NA|TRBV4-2|NA|TRBJ2-6
CASSPSHSGANVLTF
TGTGCCAGCAGCCCCAGCCACTCTGGGGCCAACGTCCTGACTTTC
>NA|TRBV20-1|few|TRBJ2-2
CSARDPISTGELFF
TGCAGTGCTAGAGATCCGATCAGCACCGGGGAGCTGTTTTTT
>NA|TRBV6-1|many|TRBJ1-2
CASSEDSNYGYTF
TGTGCCAGCAGCGAGGACAGTAACTATGGCTACACCTTC
>NA|TRBV20-1|few|TRBJ2-3
CSAWSGQSTDTQYF
TGCAGTGCTTGGAGCGGACAGTCCACAGATACGCAGTATTTT
>NA|TRBV20-1|NA|TRBJ2-1
CSPWAGSANNEQFF
TGCAGCCCGTGGGCGGGGAGTGCAAACAATGAGCAGTTCTTC
>NA|TRBV20-1|NA|TRBJ1-1
CSARDIGQRSEAFF
TGCAGTGCTAGAGATATCGGGCAACGGTCTGAAGCTTTCTTT
>NA|TRBV10-3|few|TRBJ1-4
CATQTGHNEKLFF
TGTGCCACCCAAACAGGCCATAATGAAAAACTGTTTTTT
>TRBD1|TRBV7-2|many|TRBJ2-7
CASSFTGGTYEQYF
TGTGCCAGCAGCTTCACAGGGGGGACCTACGAGCAGTACTTC
>TRBD2|TRBV28|few|TRBJ2-1
CASSSSSGVDYNEQFF
TGTGCCAGCAGTTCGTCTAGCGGAGTAGACTACAATGAGCAGTTCTTC
>TRBD2|TRBV7-2|NA|TRBJ2-7
CASSAGLAGDLYF
TGTGCCAGCAGCGCGGGACTAGCGGGAGATCTGTACTTC
>TRBD2|TRBV4-3|NA|TRBJ2-5
CASSQESSGKETQYF
TGCGCCAGCAGCCAAGAGTCTAGCGGGAAAGAGACCCAGTACTTC
>TRBD2|TRBV7-3|NA|TRBJ2-7
CASSLIGAGAKVEQYF
TGTGCCAGCAGCTTAATTGGTGCGGGAGCGAAGGTCGAGCAGTACTTC
>TRBD2|TRBV20-1|NA|TRBJ2-1
CSARDQRTSGNEQFF
TGCAGTGCTAGAGATCAACGGACTAGCGGCAATGAGCAGTTCTTC
>NA|TRBV5-4|NA|TRBJ1-2
CASTPDGGASYGYTF
TGTGCCAGCACTCCAGATGGGGGGGCGAGCTATGGCTACACCTTC